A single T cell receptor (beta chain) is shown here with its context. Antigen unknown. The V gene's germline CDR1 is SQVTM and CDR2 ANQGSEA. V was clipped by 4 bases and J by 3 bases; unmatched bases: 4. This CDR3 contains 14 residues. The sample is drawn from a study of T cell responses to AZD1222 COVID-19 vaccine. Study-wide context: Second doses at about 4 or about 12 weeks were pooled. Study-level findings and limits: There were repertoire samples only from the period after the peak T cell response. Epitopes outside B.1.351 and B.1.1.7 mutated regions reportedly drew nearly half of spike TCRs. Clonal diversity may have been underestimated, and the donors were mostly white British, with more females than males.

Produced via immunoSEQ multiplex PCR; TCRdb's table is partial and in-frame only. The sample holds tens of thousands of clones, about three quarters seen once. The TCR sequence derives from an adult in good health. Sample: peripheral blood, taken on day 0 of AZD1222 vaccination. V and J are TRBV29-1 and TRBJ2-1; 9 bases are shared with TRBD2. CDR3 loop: CSVVRREGYNEQFF. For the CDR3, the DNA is TGCAGCGTTGTTAGGCGGGAGGGCTACAATGAGCAGTTCTTC.